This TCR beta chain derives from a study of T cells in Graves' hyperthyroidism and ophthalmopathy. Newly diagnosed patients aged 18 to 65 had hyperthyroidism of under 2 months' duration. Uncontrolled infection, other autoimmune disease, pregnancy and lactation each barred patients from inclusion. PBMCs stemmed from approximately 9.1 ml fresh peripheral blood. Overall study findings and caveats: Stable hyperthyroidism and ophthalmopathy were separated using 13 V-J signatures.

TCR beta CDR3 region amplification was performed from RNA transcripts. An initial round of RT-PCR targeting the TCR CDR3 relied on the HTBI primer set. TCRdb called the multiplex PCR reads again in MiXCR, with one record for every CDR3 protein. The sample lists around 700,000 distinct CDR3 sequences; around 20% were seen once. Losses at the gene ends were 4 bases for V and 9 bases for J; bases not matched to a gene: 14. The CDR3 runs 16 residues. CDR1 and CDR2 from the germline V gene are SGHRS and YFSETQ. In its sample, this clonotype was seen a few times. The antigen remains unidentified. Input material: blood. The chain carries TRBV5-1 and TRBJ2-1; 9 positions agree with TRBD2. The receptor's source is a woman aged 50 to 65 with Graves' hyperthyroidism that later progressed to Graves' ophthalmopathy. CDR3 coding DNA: TGCGCCAGCAGCCCCCTCCCTAGCGGGGCGGCGGGTGAGCAGTTCTTC. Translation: CASSPLPSGAAGEQFF.